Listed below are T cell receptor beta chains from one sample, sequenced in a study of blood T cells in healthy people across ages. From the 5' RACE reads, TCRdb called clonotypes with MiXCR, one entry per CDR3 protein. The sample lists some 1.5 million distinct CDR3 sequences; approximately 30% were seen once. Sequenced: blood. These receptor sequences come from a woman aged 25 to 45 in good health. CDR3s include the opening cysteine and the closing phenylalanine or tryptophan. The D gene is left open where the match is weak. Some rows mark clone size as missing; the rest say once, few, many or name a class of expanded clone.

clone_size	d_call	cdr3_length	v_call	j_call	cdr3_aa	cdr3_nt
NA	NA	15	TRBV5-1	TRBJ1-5	CASSLAAGLDQPQHF	TGCGCCAGCAGCTTGGCAGCGGGATTGGATCAGCCCCAGCATTTT
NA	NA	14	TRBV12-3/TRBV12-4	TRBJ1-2	CASTSPGQRYGYTF	TGTGCCAGCACCTCCCCGGGGCAGCGCTATGGCTACACCTTC
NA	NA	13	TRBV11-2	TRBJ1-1	CASSLEQGVRAFF	TGTGCCAGCAGCTTAGAACAGGGAGTCAGAGCTTTCTTT
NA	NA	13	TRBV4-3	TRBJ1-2	CASSPGLTYGYTF	TGCGCCAGCAGCCCGGGACTTACCTATGGCTACACCTTC
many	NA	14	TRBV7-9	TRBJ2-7	CASSSGDRIYEQYF	TGTGCCAGCAGCTCAGGCGACAGGATTTACGAGCAGTACTTC
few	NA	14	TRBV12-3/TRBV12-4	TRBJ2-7	CASSLGQFRHEQYF	TGTGCCAGCAGTCTTGGACAGTTCCGGCACGAGCAGTACTTC
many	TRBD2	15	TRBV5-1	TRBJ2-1	CASSLTASGNNEQFF	TGCGCCAGCAGCTTAACCGCTAGCGGTAACAATGAGCAGTTCTTC
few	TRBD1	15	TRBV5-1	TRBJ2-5	CASSLGGQGSKEQYF	TGCGCCAGCAGCTTGGGGGGACAGGGTTCCAAGGAGCAGTACTTC
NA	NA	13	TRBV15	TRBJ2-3	CATSRDRSDTQYF	TGTGCCACCAGCAGAGATAGGTCAGATACGCAGTATTTT
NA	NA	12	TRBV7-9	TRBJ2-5	CASVESLETQYF	TGTGCCAGCGTCGAATCCCTGGAGACCCAGTACTTC
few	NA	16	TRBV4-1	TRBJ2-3	CASSQAGAESTDTQYF	TGCGCCAGCAGCCAAGCTGGGGCGGAGAGCACAGATACGCAGTATTTT
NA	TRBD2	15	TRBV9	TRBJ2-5	CASSVASGREETQYF	TGTGCCAGCAGCGTCGCTAGCGGGAGGGAAGAGACCCAGTACTTC
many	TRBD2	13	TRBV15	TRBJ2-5	CATSRLAGGSVYF	TGTGCCACCAGCAGGCTAGCGGGAGGGTCGGTGTACTTC
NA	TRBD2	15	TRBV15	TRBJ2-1	CATSLAGLINNEQFF	TGTGCCACCAGTCTAGCGGGTCTAATAAACAATGAGCAGTTCTTC
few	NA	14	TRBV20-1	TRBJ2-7	CSAAVSSWGNEQYF	TGCAGTGCGGCCGTCTCCTCATGGGGGAACGAGCAGTACTTC